Reported below is one T cell receptor (beta chain). This record comes from a study of blood T cell repertoires in COVID-19. This CDR3 is built from 14 residues. Germline values: CDR1 MDHEN, CDR2 SYDVKM. Trimming pared 11 bases from V and 5 bases from J, leaving 20 bases between. Using immunoSEQ multiplex PCR, the repertoire was profiled, and TCRdb retains in-frame clones only, with some absent. Here the sample spans around 250,000 clones, about 87% being singletons. This TCR came from a woman in her thirties with acute COVID-19. The gene calls are TRBV28 and TRBJ2-3, with D maybe TRBD2 (5 bases). The sequenced material came from PBMCs or T cells enriched from blood (not recorded which). The CDR3 DNA reads TGTGCCTCAGAGGGCTCCTCGGCAGGAGATACGCAGTATTTT. Its translation: CASEGSSAGDTQYF.